The T cell receptor beta chain described here comes from a study of CD8 T cells in ankylosing spondylitis. Study results and limitations: Blood of patients with ankylosing spondylitis appeared to be characterized by a TCR beta motif of fewer than 10 highly homologous variants.

TCRdb redid the calling of the 5' RACE reads with MiXCR, one entry per CDR3 protein. The repertoire holds around 540,000 distinct CDR3 sequences, with approximately 11% as singletons. Germline CDR1 and CDR2: SGHVS and FQNEAQ. Trimming took 5 bases from V and 0 from J, leaving 11 bases between them. This CDR3 has 16 amino acids. With respect to this clonotype: The antigen is unknown.

The clonotype was recovered from a male donor with ankylosing spondylitis. Sequencing input: blood, either unsorted or a sorted T cell fraction (not recorded which). The chain combines TRBV7-8 with TRBJ2-6; D is ambiguous. DNA of the CDR3: TGTGCCAGCAGCCGTACAGTGTTCTCTGGGGCCAACGTCCTGACTTTC. This sequence encodes CASSRTVFSGANVLTF.